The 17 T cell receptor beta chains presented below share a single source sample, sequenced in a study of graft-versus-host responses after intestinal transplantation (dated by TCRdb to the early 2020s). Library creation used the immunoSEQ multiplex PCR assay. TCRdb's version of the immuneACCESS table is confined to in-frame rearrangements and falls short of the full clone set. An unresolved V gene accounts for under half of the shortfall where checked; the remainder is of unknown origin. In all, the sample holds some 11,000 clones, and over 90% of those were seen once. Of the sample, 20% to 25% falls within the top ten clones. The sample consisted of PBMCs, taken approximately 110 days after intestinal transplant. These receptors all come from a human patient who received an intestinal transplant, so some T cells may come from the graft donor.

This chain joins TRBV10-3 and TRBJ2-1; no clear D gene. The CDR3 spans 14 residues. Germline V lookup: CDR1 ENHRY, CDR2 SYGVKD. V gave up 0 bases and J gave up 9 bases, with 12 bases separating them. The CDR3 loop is CAISESKGKGEQFF. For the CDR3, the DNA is TGTGCCATCAGTGAGTCGAAGGGAAAAGGTGAGCAGTTCTTC.

The CDR3 reads CASSRNRVYYTF. In DNA form, the CDR3 reads TGTGCCAGCAGCCGAAACAGGGTGTACTACACCTTC. This chain links TRBV27 with TRBJ1-2, with D perhaps TRBD1 (6 bases). The CDR3 covers 12 residues. V was clipped by 6 bases and J by 10 bases, with 15 bases between them. Germline CDR1 MNHEY, CDR2 SMNVEV (reference sequence).

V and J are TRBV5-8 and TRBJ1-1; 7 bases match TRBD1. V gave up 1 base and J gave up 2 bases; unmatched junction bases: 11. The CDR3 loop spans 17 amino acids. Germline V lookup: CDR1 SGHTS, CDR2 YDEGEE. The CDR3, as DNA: TGTGCCAGCAGCTTGAGGGGCCCAGGGGGGCTAAACACTGAAGCTTTCTTT. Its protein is CASSLRGPGGLNTEAFF.

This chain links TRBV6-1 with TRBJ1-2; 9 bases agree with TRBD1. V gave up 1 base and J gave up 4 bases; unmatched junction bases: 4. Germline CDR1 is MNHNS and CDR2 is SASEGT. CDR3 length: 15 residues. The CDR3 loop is CASSEGPDRGYGYTF. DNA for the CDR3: TGTGCCAGCAGTGAAGGTCCGGACAGGGGCTATGGCTACACCTTC.

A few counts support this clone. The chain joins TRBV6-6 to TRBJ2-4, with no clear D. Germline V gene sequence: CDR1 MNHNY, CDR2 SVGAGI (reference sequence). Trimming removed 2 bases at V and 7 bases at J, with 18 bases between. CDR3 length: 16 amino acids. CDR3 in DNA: TGTGCCAGCAGTTACCTCGCACCCTCTGCCAGGAACATTCAGTACTTC. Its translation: CASSYLAPSARNIQYF.

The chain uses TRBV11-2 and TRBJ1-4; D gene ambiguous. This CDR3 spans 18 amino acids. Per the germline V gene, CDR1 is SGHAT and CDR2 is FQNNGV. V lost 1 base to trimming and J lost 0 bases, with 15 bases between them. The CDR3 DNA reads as TGTGCCAGCAGCTTAGTTTCTCGGCTGGGAGCAACTAATGAAAAACTGTTTTTT. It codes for CASSLVSRLGATNEKLFF.

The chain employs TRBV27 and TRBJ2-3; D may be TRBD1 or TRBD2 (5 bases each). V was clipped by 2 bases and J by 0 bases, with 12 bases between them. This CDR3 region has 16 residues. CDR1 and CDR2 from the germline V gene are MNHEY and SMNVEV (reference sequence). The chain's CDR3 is CASSLGERDSTDTQYF. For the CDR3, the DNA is TGTGCCAGCAGTTTAGGGGAGAGGGACAGCACAGATACGCAGTATTTT.

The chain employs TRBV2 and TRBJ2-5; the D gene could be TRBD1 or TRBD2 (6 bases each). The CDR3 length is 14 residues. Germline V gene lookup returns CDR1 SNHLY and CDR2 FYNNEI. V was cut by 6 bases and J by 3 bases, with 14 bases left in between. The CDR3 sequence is CASSEQGGEETQYF. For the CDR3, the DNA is TGTGCCAGCAGCGAACAGGGAGGAGAAGAGACCCAGTACTTC.

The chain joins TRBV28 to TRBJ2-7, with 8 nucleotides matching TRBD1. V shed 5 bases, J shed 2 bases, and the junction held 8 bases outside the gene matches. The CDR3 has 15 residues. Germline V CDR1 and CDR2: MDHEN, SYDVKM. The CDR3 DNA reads TGTGCCAGCAGTGTTCCCGGGACAGGTGCCTACGAGCAGTACTTC. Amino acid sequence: CASSVPGTGAYEQYF.

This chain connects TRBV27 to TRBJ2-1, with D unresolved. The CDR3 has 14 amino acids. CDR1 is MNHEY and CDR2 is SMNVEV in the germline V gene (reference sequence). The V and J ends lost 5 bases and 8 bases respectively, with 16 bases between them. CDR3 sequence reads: CASSPTGAVYEQFF. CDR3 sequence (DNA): TGTGCCAGCAGTCCGACCGGCGCAGTCTATGAGCAGTTCTTC.

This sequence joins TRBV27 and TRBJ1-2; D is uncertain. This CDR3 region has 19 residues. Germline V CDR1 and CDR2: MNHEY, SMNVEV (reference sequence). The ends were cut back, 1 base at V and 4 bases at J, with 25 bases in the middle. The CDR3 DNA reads TGTGCCAGCAGTTTATTGGCGGGTGCGGCGACTATATCATTCTATGGCTACACCTTC. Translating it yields CASSLLAGAATISFYGYTF.

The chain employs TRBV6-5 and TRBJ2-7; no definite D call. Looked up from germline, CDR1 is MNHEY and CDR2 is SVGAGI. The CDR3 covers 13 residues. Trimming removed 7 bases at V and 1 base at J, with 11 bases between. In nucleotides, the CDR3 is TGTGCCAGCACCCCCCTTCTATCCTACGAGCAGTACTTC. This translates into CASTPLLSYEQYF.

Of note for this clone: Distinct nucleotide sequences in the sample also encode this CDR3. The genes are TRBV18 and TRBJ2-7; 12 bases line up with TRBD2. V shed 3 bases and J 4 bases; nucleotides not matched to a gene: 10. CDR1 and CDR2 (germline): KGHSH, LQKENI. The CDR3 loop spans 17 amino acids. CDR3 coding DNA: TGTGCCAGCTCACCCCCCAAAAGACTAGCGGGAGTGTACGAGCAGTACTTC. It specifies CASSPPKRLAGVYEQYF.

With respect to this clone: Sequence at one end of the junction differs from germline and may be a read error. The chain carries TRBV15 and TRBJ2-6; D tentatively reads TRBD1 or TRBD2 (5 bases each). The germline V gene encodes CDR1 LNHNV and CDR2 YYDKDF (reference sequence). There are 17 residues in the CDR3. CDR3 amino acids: CAISREQGVSGANVLTF. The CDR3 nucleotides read TGTGCCATCAGCAGAGAGCAGGGAGTCTCTGGGGCCAACGTCCTGACTTTC.

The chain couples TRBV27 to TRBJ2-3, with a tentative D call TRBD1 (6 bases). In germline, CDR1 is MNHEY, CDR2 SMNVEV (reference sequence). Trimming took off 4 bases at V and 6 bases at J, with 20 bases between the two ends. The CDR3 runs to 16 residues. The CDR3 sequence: CASSSPRRGREDTQYF. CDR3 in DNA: TGTGCCAGCAGTTCTCCTCGCAGGGGTAGGGAGGATACGCAGTATTTT.

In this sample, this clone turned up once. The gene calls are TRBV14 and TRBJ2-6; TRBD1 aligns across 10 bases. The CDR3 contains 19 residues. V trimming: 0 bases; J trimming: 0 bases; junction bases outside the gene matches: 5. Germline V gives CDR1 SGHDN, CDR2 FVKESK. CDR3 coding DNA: TGTGCCAGCAGCCAAGAACGGGACAGGGGAAGCTCTGGGGCCAACGTCCTGACTTTC. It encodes CASSQERDRGSSGANVLTF.

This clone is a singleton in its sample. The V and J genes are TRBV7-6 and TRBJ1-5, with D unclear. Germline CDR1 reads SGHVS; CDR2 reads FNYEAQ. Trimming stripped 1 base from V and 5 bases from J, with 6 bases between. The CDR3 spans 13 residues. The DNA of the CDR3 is TGTGCCAGCAGCTTAGTTCGGGATCAGCCCCAGCATTTT. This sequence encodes CASSLVRDQPQHF.